The 30 T cell receptor beta chains below come from one sample, sequenced in a study of blood T cell repertoires in COVID-19. Data came from immunoSEQ multiplex PCR; TCRdb stores just in-frame clones and leaves some out. The sample lists 160,000 or so clones, roughly 84% occurring once. Material: peripheral blood. These receptors were collected from a human donor in a cohort sampled during active COVID-19.

J is TRBJ2-7 and V is TRBV9, with D possibly matching TRBD1 (5 bases). V was shortened by 1 base and J by 3 bases, with 11 bases between the two germline ends. This CDR3 has 14 amino acids. Germline CDR1 and CDR2: SGDLS and YYNGEE. The CDR3 nucleotides are TGTGCCAGCAGCGTACAGGGTCAGAACTACGAGCAGTACTTC. Its translation is CASSVQGQNYEQYF.

The DNA for the CDR3 is TGTGCCAGCAGTGAACGACAGGGTCTTGTTGAAAAACTGTTTTTT. Its translation is CASSERQGLVEKLFF. The chain couples TRBV6-1 to TRBJ1-4; 7 nucleotides match TRBD1. V shed 2 bases and J 7 bases; nucleotides not matched to a gene: 7. The CDR3 runs 15 residues. Germline CDR1 MNHNS, CDR2 SASEGT.

This chain uses TRBV28 with TRBJ1-6, with TRBD1 identical over 10 bases. V was clipped by 4 bases and J by 0 bases; unmatched bases: 9. CDR1 is MDHEN and CDR2 is SYDVKM in the germline V gene. The CDR3 totals 19 residues. The CDR3 DNA reads as TGTGCCAGCAGTTCCGTCGCCGGGACAGGGGTCTCCTATAATTCACCCCTCCACTTT. The encoded protein is CASSSVAGTGVSYNSPLHF.

The rearrangement links TRBV6-2 or TRBV6-3 to TRBJ1-2; D is perhaps TRBD1 (5 bases). This CDR3 has 13 residues. V lost 2 bases to trimming and J lost 6 bases, with 10 bases between them. Germline V lookup: CDR1 MNHEY, CDR2 SVGEGT. The CDR3 loop reads CASSYTAGNGYTF. In DNA form, the CDR3 reads TGTGCCAGCAGTTACACGGCAGGGAATGGCTACACCTTC.

The CDR3 DNA reads TGCGCCAGCAGCTTGGGGCCTCAGGGAACTACCTACGAGCAGTACTTC. Translation: CASSLGPQGTTYEQYF. The rearrangement uses TRBV5-1 and TRBJ2-7, with a weak D call TRBD1 (5 bases). V was shortened by 0 bases and J by 2 bases, with 15 bases between the two germline ends. Germline assignment: CDR1 SGHRS and CDR2 YFSETQ. The CDR3 loop spans 16 amino acids.

CDR3 nucleotides: TGTGCCAGTAGTAGGAGGGAGGGGTTTGAAAAACTGTTTTTT. It codes for CASSRREGFEKLFF. The genes are TRBV19 and TRBJ1-4; D is possibly TRBD1 (5 bases). This CDR3 is built from 14 residues. CDR1 and CDR2 from the germline V gene are LNHDA and SQIVND (reference sequence). With 4 bases removed from V and 7 bases from J, the gap between germline ends came to 13 bases.

The chain employs TRBV7-2 and TRBJ1-2; TRBD1 matches 12 bases. Germline V CDR1 and CDR2: SGHTA, FQGNSA. This CDR3 contains 14 residues. V was pared by 4 bases and J by 9 bases, with 6 bases of the junction left unmatched. Written as DNA, the CDR3 is TGTGCCAGCAGCTCCGGGACAGGGGGCATAAGCTACACCTTC. Translating gives CASSSGTGGISYTF.

The chain joins TRBV15 to TRBJ2-2; 8 nucleotides line up with TRBD1. Trimming at V came to 7 bases and at J to 1 base, leaving 11 bases not matched to a gene. Germline V lookup: CDR1 LNHNV, CDR2 YYDKDF (reference sequence). The CDR3 contains 17 residues. The CDR3 sequence: CATNSPSGGWNTGELFF. For the CDR3, the DNA is TGTGCCACCAACTCCCCGTCAGGGGGCTGGAACACCGGGGAGCTGTTTTTT.

The table lists this clone with a count of one. The CDR3 sequence is CASSYSGTGAGYEQYF. CDR3 DNA sequence: TGTGCCAGCAGTTACTCCGGGACAGGGGCCGGCTACGAGCAGTACTTC. The V and J genes are TRBV6-5 and TRBJ2-7; 10 bases are shared with TRBD1. Looked up from germline, CDR1 is MNHEY and CDR2 is SVGAGI. The trim removed 0 bases at V and 3 bases at J, leaving 5 bases unmatched. This CDR3 is built from 16 residues.

This clone occurred once. This chain links TRBV9 with TRBJ1-4, with D possibly TRBD1 on 6 matching bases. Germline V gene sequence: CDR1 SGDLS, CDR2 YYNGEE. Trimming took 4 bases from V and 4 from J, leaving 14 bases between them. This CDR3 has 15 residues. The CDR3 sequence: CASSTRPDSNEKLFF. As DNA, the CDR3 is TGTGCCAGCAGCACACGACCGGACAGTAATGAAAAACTGTTTTTT.

The V and J genes are TRBV19 and TRBJ2-2; D remains ambiguous. The germline V and J ends were trimmed by 7 bases and 6 bases, with 15 bases remaining between them. CDR1 and CDR2 from the germline V gene are LNHDA and SQIVND (reference sequence). This CDR3 is 14 amino acids long. CDR3 amino acids: CASNVLGSPGELFF. CDR3 nucleotide sequence: TGTGCCAGTAATGTGCTGGGTAGCCCCGGGGAGCTGTTTTTT.

V is TRBV4-3 and J is TRBJ2-7, with D possibly TRBD1 on 6 matching bases. Per germline, CDR1 LGHNA and CDR2 YSLEER. V shed 0 bases and J shed 7 bases, with 16 bases lying between them. The CDR3 is 15 residues long. The CDR3 sequence is CASSQDRGFITEQYF. The CDR3 DNA reads TGCGCCAGCAGCCAAGACAGGGGCTTTATTACGGAGCAGTACTTC.

This chain uses TRBV2 with TRBJ2-3, with 12 bases identical to TRBD2. The CDR3 is 16 residues long. V was pared by 0 bases and J by 5 bases, with 3 bases of the junction left unmatched. The V gene's germline CDR1 is SNHLY and CDR2 FYNNEI. The CDR3 bases are TGTGCCAGCAGTGAAGCGCTAGCGGGGGGGCGAGATACGCAGTATTTT. Its translation: CASSEALAGGRDTQYF. Full variable domain (outside the CDR3, taken from reference TRBV2 and TRBJ2-3): EPEVTQTPSHQVTQMGQEVILRCVPISNHLYFYWYRQILGQKVEFLVSFYNNEISEKSEIFDDQFSVERPDGSNFTLKIRSTKLEDSAMYFCASSEALAGGRDTQYFGPGTRLTVL.

This clone was observed a handful of times. V gene TRBV28 combines with J gene TRBJ1-1, with 7 bases that match TRBD1. This CDR3 contains 14 residues. The V segment lost 5 bases and the J segment 3 bases; nucleotides outside the gene matches: 6. Germline CDR1 MDHEN, CDR2 SYDVKM. The CDR3 loop reads CASSLLTGDTEAFF. For the CDR3, the DNA is TGTGCCAGCAGTCTTCTTACAGGGGACACTGAAGCTTTCTTT.

The rearrangement joins TRBV12-3 or TRBV12-4 to TRBJ1-2; D not certain. Trimming cost V 1 base and J 4 bases, with 7 bases left between them. The CDR3 is 13 residues long. This CDR3 reads CASSLGETYGYTF. The CDR3 nucleotides read TGTGCCAGCAGTTTAGGGGAGACCTATGGCTACACCTTC.

This chain uses TRBV18 with TRBJ1-1; no reliable D call. Germline lookup yields CDR1 KGHSH and CDR2 LQKENI. This CDR3 has 13 residues. The V gene lost 5 bases and the J gene lost 2 bases, with 9 bases spanning the gap. The CDR3 reads CASSLQLNTEAFF. In nucleotides, the CDR3 is TGTGCCAGCTCATTACAACTAAACACTGAAGCTTTCTTT.

This clone has only a few counts. V gene TRBV6-5 combines with J gene TRBJ2-7; 8 bases line up with TRBD1. V shed 2 bases, J shed 8 bases, and the junction held 8 bases outside the gene matches. This CDR3 region has 14 residues. Per the germline V gene, CDR1 is MNHEY and CDR2 is SVGAGI. This CDR3 reads CASSYGQGEYKQYF. The CDR3 region has the DNA TGTGCCAGCAGTTACGGACAGGGAGAGTACAAGCAGTACTTC.

This chain joins TRBV4-2 and TRBJ2-3; a weak D match, TRBD2 (6 bases). This CDR3 is built from 17 residues. Germline V gives CDR1 LGHNA, CDR2 YNFKEQ. The V end lost 2 bases, the J end lost 2 bases, and 17 bases lay between the germline ends. CDR3 sequence (DNA): TGTGCCAGCAGCCAAAAAGTCGCGGGGCGGGACACAGATACGCAGTATTTT. Translating it yields CASSQKVAGRDTDTQYF.

The chain combines TRBV11-2 with TRBJ1-6; no firm D call. Germline loops: CDR1 SGHAT, CDR2 FQNNGV. The CDR3 extends over 14 amino acids. The ends were cut back, 7 bases at V and 7 bases at J, with 14 bases in the middle. This CDR3 reads CASTHRGRNSPLHF. As DNA, the CDR3 is TGTGCCAGCACCCATCGAGGCAGAAATTCACCCCTCCACTTT.

V gene TRBV7-6 combines with J gene TRBJ2-7; D gene ambiguous. Germline loops: CDR1 SGHVS, CDR2 FNYEAQ. Trimming removed 1 base from V and 2 bases from J, with 9 bases in between. This CDR3 is built from 14 residues. For the CDR3, the DNA is TGTGCCAGCAGCTTAGGACATCTTGCCTACGAGCAGTACTTC. It is translated as CASSLGHLAYEQYF.

This clone showed up just once. The chain carries TRBV2 and TRBJ2-3; tentative D call: TRBD2 (6 bases). V was pared by 8 bases and J by 7 bases, with 25 bases between. The CDR3 spans 16 residues. From germline, CDR1 is SNHLY and CDR2 FYNNEI. In DNA, the CDR3 is TGTGCCAGCTCGGGGACCACCGGGAGTAAGGGGAATACGCAGTATTTT. This gives the protein CASSGTTGSKGNTQYF.

The gene calls are TRBV3-1 (or the pseudogene TRBV3-2) and TRBJ1-5, with 9 bases identical to TRBD1. V was clipped by 4 bases and J by 3 bases; unmatched bases: 1. The V gene's germline CDR1 is LGHDT and CDR2 YNNKEL (reference sequence). This CDR3 has 14 amino acids. The CDR3 DNA reads as TGTGCCAGCAGCCGGACAGGGGTCAATCAGCCCCAGCATTTT. This encodes CASSRTGVNQPQHF.

The chain links TRBV7-3 to TRBJ1-1; D is ambiguous. V was shortened by 5 bases and J by 1 base, with 14 bases between the two germline ends. Germline V gene lookup returns CDR1 SGHTA and CDR2 FQGTGA. The CDR3 is 15 amino acids. Here the CDR3 DNA reads TGTGCCAGCAGCCGCGGTGCGTCAGAGAACACTGAAGCTTTCTTT. Protein sequence: CASSRGASENTEAFF. The full variable domain, with the rest looked up from reference TRBV7-3 and TRBJ1-1, is GAGVSQTPSNKVTEKGKYVELRCDPISGHTALYWYRQSLGQGPEFLIYFQGTGAADDSGLPNDRFFAVRPEGSVSTLKIQRTERGDSAVYLCASSRGASENTEAFFGQGTRLTVV.

The chain carries TRBV9 and TRBJ2-5; 7 nucleotides align to TRBD1. Germline V gene lookup returns CDR1 SGDLS and CDR2 YYNGEE. This CDR3 is built from 15 residues. V gave up 0 bases and J gave up 5 bases; unmatched junction bases: 7. CDR3 nucleotides: TGTGCCAGCAGCGTAGATGAGGGGGCCGGGGAGACCCAGTACTTC. Its protein product is CASSVDEGAGETQYF.

The rearrangement joins TRBV27 to TRBJ2-2, with 8 bases fitting TRBD1. The V gene's germline CDR1 is MNHEY and CDR2 SMNVEV (reference sequence). The CDR3 length is 19 residues. V dropped 3 bases and J dropped 5; count of bases not matched to a gene: 17. This chain's CDR3 is CASSFRSRTGSIKTGELFF. For the CDR3, the DNA is TGTGCCAGCAGTTTTCGGTCCCGGACAGGGTCTATCAAAACCGGGGAGCTGTTTTTT.

V gene TRBV5-4 combines with J gene TRBJ2-7; 7 bases line up with TRBD2. From germline, CDR1 is SGHNT and CDR2 YYREEE (reference sequence). V gave up 0 bases and J gave up 7 bases; unmatched junction bases: 7. The CDR3 totals 14 residues. In DNA form, the CDR3 reads TGTGCCAGCAGCTTGGGAAGCGGGACCTTTGAGCAGTACTTC. Protein product: CASSLGSGTFEQYF.

This sequence joins TRBV25-1 and TRBJ2-3, with 8 bases fitting TRBD2. The J segment lost 4 bases and the V segment lost 4 bases, leaving 7 bases of the junction unmatched. This CDR3 contains 15 residues. CDR1 is MGHDK, CDR2 SYGVNS, per germline. Here the CDR3 reads CASSVSGGPSDTQYF. CDR3 bases: TGTGCCAGCAGTGTCTCGGGGGGGCCGTCAGATACGCAGTATTTT.

The chain couples TRBV13 to TRBJ1-1; 9 bases agree with TRBD1. The CDR3 spans 14 residues. Unmatched junction bases numbered 8, after V lost 7 bases and J lost 5 bases. Germline V lookup: CDR1 PRHDT, CDR2 FYEKMQ (reference sequence). CDR3 sequence reads: CASTLTGGGTEAFF. In nucleotides, the CDR3 is TGTGCCAGCACCTTGACAGGGGGAGGGACTGAAGCTTTCTTT.

CDR3 region: CASSLEEGGNQPQHF. The CDR3, as DNA: TGTGCCAGCAGCTTAGAAGAGGGTGGAAATCAGCCCCAGCATTTT. This rearrangement joins TRBV7-6 to TRBJ1-5; D remains unclear. CDR3 length: 15 residues. The V end lost 1 base, the J end lost 4 bases, and 11 bases lay between the germline ends. Germline loops: CDR1 SGHVS, CDR2 FNYEAQ.

This clone was seen once. The V gene is TRBV5-1, the J gene TRBJ1-4, with D unclear. The CDR3 loop spans 14 amino acids. Per germline, CDR1 SGHRS and CDR2 YFSETQ. The V end lost 4 bases, the J end lost 8 bases, and 15 bases lay between the germline ends. The CDR3 spells CASSEPPELEKLFF. In DNA, the CDR3 is TGCGCCAGCAGCGAGCCTCCCGAACTAGAAAAACTGTTTTTT.